The TCR beta chain under discussion was sequenced for a study of blood T cells in healthy people across ages. Looking at the study overall: Through template switching, about one barcoded beta molecule was captured per two T cells, as measured in model experiments.

It was 9.5 to 10 milliliters of peripheral blood that were drawn from each donor. Sample-barcoded 5' priming and a J-beta primer mix drove a second PCR of roughly 6 to 12 cycles. MiXCR, run by TCRdb on the 5' RACE reads, gives a single entry per CDR3 protein. In the table there are about 670,000 distinct CDR3 sequences, around 43% of which are singletons. In germline, CDR1 is GTSNPN, CDR2 SVGIG (reference sequence). This CDR3 is built from 12 residues. Trimming stripped 6 bases from V and 7 bases from J, with 15 bases between. What was sequenced was blood. This TCR was sampled from a man older than 75 in good health. This sequence joins TRBV30 and TRBJ1-2; D might be TRBD1 (5 bases). CDR3 amino acids: CACRQIVGGYTF. Written as DNA, the CDR3 is TGTGCCTGCCGACAGATTGTAGGTGGCTACACCTTC.